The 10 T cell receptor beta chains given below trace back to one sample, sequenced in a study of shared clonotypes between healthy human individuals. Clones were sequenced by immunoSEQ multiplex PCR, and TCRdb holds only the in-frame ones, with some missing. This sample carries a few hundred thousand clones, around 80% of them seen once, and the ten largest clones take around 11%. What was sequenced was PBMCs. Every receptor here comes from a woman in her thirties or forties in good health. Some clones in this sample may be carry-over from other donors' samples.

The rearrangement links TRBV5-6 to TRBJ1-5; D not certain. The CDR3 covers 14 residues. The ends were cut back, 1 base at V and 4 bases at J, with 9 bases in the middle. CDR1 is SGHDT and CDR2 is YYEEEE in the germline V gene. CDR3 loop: CASSLRVANQPQHF. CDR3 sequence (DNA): TGTGCCAGCAGCTTGAGGGTTGCTAATCAGCCCCAGCATTTT.

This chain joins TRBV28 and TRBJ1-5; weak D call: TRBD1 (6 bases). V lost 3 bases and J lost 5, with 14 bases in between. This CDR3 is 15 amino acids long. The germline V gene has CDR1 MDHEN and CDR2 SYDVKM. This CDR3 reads CASSLGPTGDQPQHF. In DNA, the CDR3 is TGTGCCAGCAGTTTGGGCCCGACAGGCGATCAGCCCCAGCATTTT.

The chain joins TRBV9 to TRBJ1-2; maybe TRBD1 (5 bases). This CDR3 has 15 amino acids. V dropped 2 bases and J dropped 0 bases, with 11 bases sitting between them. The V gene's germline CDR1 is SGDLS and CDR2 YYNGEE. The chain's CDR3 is CASSVTQGSNYGYTF. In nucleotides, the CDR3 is TGTGCCAGCAGCGTCACTCAGGGATCTAACTATGGCTACACCTTC.

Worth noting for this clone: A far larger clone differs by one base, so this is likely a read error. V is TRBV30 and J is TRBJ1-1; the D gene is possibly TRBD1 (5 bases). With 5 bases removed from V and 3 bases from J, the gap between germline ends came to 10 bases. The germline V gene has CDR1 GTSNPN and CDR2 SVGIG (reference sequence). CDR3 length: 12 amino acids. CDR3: CAWAPGDTEAFF. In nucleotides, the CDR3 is TGTGCCTGGGCCCCGGGGGACACTGAAGCTTTCTTT.

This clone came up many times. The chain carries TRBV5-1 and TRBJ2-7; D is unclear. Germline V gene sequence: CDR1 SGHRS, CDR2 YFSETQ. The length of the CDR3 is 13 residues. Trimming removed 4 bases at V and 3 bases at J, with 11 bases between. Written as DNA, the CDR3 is TGCGCCAGCAGCGAAGACACCCACTACGAGCAGTACTTC. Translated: CASSEDTHYEQYF.

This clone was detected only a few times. CDR3: CASSLALSQELFF. DNA of the CDR3: TGCGCCAGCAGCTTGGCCTTGAGTCAGGAGCTGTTTTTT. The rearrangement links TRBV5-1 to TRBJ2-2, with no clear D. V was cut by 0 bases and J by 10 bases, with 10 bases left in between. Germline-derived CDR1 and CDR2 are SGHRS and YFSETQ. CDR3 length: 13 residues.

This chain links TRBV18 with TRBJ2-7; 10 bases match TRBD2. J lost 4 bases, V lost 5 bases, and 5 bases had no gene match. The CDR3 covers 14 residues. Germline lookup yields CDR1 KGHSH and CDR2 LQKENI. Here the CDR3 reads CASSSGTSVYEQYF. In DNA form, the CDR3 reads TGTGCCAGCTCATCCGGGACTAGCGTGTACGAGCAGTACTTC.

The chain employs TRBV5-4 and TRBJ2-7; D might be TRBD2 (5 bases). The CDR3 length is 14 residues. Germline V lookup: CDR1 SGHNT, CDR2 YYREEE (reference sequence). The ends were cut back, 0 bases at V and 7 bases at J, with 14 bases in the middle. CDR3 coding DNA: TGTGCCAGCAGCTTGGGCCGGGGATCTCGAGAGCAGTACTTC. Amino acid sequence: CASSLGRGSREQYF.

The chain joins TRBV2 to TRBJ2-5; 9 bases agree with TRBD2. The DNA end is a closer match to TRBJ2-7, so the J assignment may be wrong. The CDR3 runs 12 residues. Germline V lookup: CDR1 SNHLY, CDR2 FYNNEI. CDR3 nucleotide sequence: TGTGCCAGCACCCAGACTAGCGGCGAGCAGTACTTC. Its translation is CASTQTSGEQYF.

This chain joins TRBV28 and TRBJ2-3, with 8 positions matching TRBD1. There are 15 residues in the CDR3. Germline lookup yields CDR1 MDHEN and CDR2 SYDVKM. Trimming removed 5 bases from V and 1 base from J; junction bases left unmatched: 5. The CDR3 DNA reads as TGTGCCAGCAGTCCAGACAGGGGTGGCACAGATACGCAGTATTTT. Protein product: CASSPDRGGTDTQYF.